Below, 14 T cell receptor beta chains from the same sample are listed, as sequenced in a study of T cells after yellow fever vaccination. TCRdb itself ran the 5' RACE reads through MiXCR, one entry per CDR3 protein. The sample has approximately 350,000 distinct CDR3 sequences, 9.5% to 13% seen once; the top ten hold roughly a sixth. Sequencing used PBMCs, obtained on the day of the first yellow fever vaccination. Source of these receptors: a young man who received the YFV17D yellow fever vaccine.

The chain carries TRBV20-1 and TRBJ1-6; tentative D call: TRBD1 (5 bases). This CDR3 is built from 14 residues. CDR1 DFQATT and CDR2 SNEGSKA come from the germline V gene (reference sequence). Trimming took 0 bases from V and 6 from J, leaving 9 bases between them. The CDR3, as DNA: TGCAGTGCTAGAGATGACAGATCTAATTCACCCCTCCACTTT. It is translated as CSARDDRSNSPLHF.

In this sample, this clonotype turned up a few times. This chain uses TRBV7-9 with TRBJ1-1; D unclear. This CDR3 has 10 residues. Trimming removed 5 bases from V and 8 bases from J, with 6 bases in between. From germline, CDR1 is SEHNR and CDR2 FQNEAQ (reference sequence). In DNA form, the CDR3 reads TGTGCCAGCAGCGGACCCGAAGCTTTCTTT. Translation: CASSGPEAFF. The entire variable domain, with the rest obtained from reference TRBV7-9 and TRBJ1-1, is as follows: DTGVSQNPRHKITKRGQNVTFRCDPISEHNRLYWYRQTLGQGPEFLTYFQNEAQLEKSRLLSDRFSAERPKGSFSTLEIQRTEQGDSAMYLCASSGPEAFFGQGTRLTVV.

The chain uses TRBV7-9 and TRBJ2-3, with 9 bases identical to TRBD2. The CDR3 has 14 residues. Germline CDR1 reads SEHNR; CDR2 reads FQNEAQ (reference sequence). J gave up 6 bases and V 2 bases, and 3 bases lay outside the gene matches. CDR3 DNA sequence: TGTGCCAGCAGCTTACTAGCGGGGCCCGATACGCAGTATTTT. It is translated as CASSLLAGPDTQYF.

This rearrangement joins TRBV6-1 to TRBJ1-2; D is ambiguous. The CDR3 totals 13 residues. Trimming took off 6 bases at V and 8 bases at J, with 16 bases between the two ends. The germline gives CDR1 MNHNS, CDR2 SASEGT. CDR3 residues: CASSSPGTRGYTF. CDR3 nucleotide sequence: TGTGCCAGCAGCTCTCCGGGAACTAGGGGCTACACCTTC.

The chain uses TRBV7-6 and TRBJ2-4, with D perhaps being TRBD1 or TRBD2 (5 bases each). V was shortened by 1 base and J by 0 bases, with 16 bases between the two germline ends. CDR1 is SGHVS and CDR2 is FNYEAQ in the germline V gene. This CDR3 is 18 amino acids long. This chain's CDR3 is CASSLDSGTGPAKNIQYF. CDR3 nucleotide sequence: TGTGCCAGCAGCTTAGACTCCGGGACCGGTCCAGCCAAAAACATTCAGTACTTC. Full variable domain (rest looked up from reference TRBV7-6 and TRBJ2-4): GAGVSQSPRYKVTKRGQDVALRCDPISGHVSLYWYRQALGQGPEFLTYFNYEAQQDKSGLPNDRFSAERPEGSISTLTIQRTEQRDSAMYRCASSLDSGTGPAKNIQYFGAGTRLSVL.

This rearrangement joins TRBV29-1 to TRBJ2-1, with TRBD2 matching over 16 bases. The ends lost 6 bases at V and 9 bases at J; junction bases unmatched: 8. Germline V gene data show CDR1 as SQVTM and CDR2 as ANQGSEA. The CDR3 spans 15 residues. The CDR3, as DNA: TGCAGCGTCGGCGGGACTAGCGGGGGGGCTACTGAGCAGTTCTTC. Protein sequence: CSVGGTSGGATEQFF.

The chain joins TRBV19 to TRBJ2-2, with 8 bases matching TRBD2. The J segment lost 8 bases and the V segment lost 11 bases, leaving 7 bases of the junction unmatched. Germline CDR1 reads LNHDA; CDR2 reads SQIVND (reference sequence). This CDR3 contains 12 residues. CDR3 DNA: TGTGCCGTCGGGACTAGTCCTGGGGAGCTGTTTTTT. It encodes CAVGTSPGELFF.

The chain is built from TRBV29-1 and TRBJ1-2, with a tentative D call TRBD1 (5 bases). The germline gives CDR1 SQVTM, CDR2 ANQGSEA. The germline V and J ends were trimmed by 7 bases and 8 bases, with 17 bases remaining between them. There are 12 residues in the CDR3. This CDR3 reads CSGGGSGGGYTF. As DNA, the CDR3 is TGCAGCGGGGGGGGTTCCGGAGGGGGCTACACCTTC.

V gene TRBV4-3 combines with J gene TRBJ1-6; D uncertain. The CDR3 has 14 amino acids. V lost 0 bases and J 6 bases, leaving 6 bases between the germline ends. Germline-derived CDR1 and CDR2 are LGHNA and YSLEER. The CDR3 protein is CASSQDRTNSPLHF. In DNA, the CDR3 is TGCGCCAGCAGCCAAGACAGGACTAATTCACCCCTCCACTTT.

This chain links TRBV3-1 with TRBJ2-3, with D unclear. In germline, CDR1 is LGHDT, CDR2 YNNKEL (reference sequence). Deletions cut 3 bases from V and 7 bases from J, with 11 bases between. This CDR3 has 13 amino acids. CDR3 DNA: TGTGCCAGCAGCCACCGACCCCCAAATACGCAGTATTTT. Its protein is CASSHRPPNTQYF.

The chain links TRBV7-2 to TRBJ2-5; D is uncertain. Trimming took 5 bases from V and 5 from J, leaving 12 bases between them. The CDR3 length is 13 residues. Germline values: CDR1 SGHTA, CDR2 FQGNSA. As DNA, the CDR3 is TGTGCCAGCAGCAAACCGGATCTGGAGACCCAGTACTTC. Translation gives CASSKPDLETQYF.

The chain joins TRBV12-3 or TRBV12-4 to TRBJ1-1; TRBD1 agrees at 7 bases. The CDR3 has 11 amino acids. After removal of 8 bases from V and 4 bases from J, the junction contained 1 base not matched to a gene. In DNA, the CDR3 is TGTGCCAGCTGGGACAGCACTGAAGCTTTCTTT. Translated, it gives CASWDSTEAFF.

In this sample, this clonotype turned up a few times. The V and J genes are TRBV7-9 and TRBJ2-2, with a weak D call TRBD2 (6 bases). This CDR3 contains 15 residues. Germline values: CDR1 SEHNR, CDR2 FQNEAQ (reference sequence). Trimming pared 0 bases from V and 6 bases from J, leaving 11 bases between. Here the CDR3 reads CASSLALEGPGELFF. The CDR3 DNA reads as TGTGCCAGCAGCTTAGCGTTGGAGGGGCCCGGGGAGCTGTTTTTT.

The rearrangement uses TRBV5-1 and TRBJ2-1; D unresolved. The CDR3 is made up of 15 amino acids. Germline CDR1 and CDR2: SGHRS and YFSETQ. Trimming stripped 0 bases from V and 8 bases from J, with 15 bases between. The CDR3 nucleotides are TGCGCCAGCAGCTTGGGGCCCCAGAGAATAGATGAGCAGTTCTTC. Its protein is CASSLGPQRIDEQFF. The entire variable domain, with the rest obtained from reference TRBV5-1 and TRBJ2-1, is as follows: KAGVTQTPRYLIKTRGQQVTLSCSPISGHRSVSWYQQTPGQGLQFLFEYFSETQRNKGNFPGRFSGRQFSNSRSEMNVSTLELGDSALYLCASSLGPQRIDEQFFGPGTRLTVL.